The 29 T cell receptor beta chains reported below all come from one sample, sequenced in a study of radiation and T cells in renal cell carcinoma. Using immunoSEQ multiplex PCR, the repertoire was profiled, and TCRdb retains in-frame clones only, with some absent. The sample contains around 100,000 clones, more than 65% of which appear only once. Stated time point: blood 4 weeks post-SBRT, at nephrectomy. Regarding treatment: 15 Gy SBRT to primary tumor, nephrectomy 4 weeks later. The sequenced sample was blood, obtained from a patient whose treatment included radiotherapy and nephrectomy. The receptors shown here come from a man aged 60-69 years with renal cell carcinoma.

This chain connects TRBV19 to TRBJ2-3, with 9 bases lining up with TRBD2. J lost 0 bases, V lost 1 base, and 5 bases had no gene match. CDR1 is LNHDA, CDR2 SQIVND, per germline (reference sequence). CDR3 length: 17 amino acids. The CDR3 loop is CASSIGWREGSTDTQYF. CDR3 DNA: TGTGCCAGTAGTATAGGGTGGCGGGAGGGAAGCACAGATACGCAGTATTTT.

The CDR3 DNA follows: TGTGCCAGCAGTGAAGCCCCATCAGGGGTGGCAGATACGCAGTATTTT. Amino acids: CASSEAPSGVADTQYF. The chain uses TRBV6-1 and TRBJ2-3, with D perhaps TRBD1 (6 bases). The CDR3 runs to 16 residues. V lost 0 bases and J 4 bases, leaving 14 bases between the germline ends. Germline CDR1 reads MNHNS; CDR2 reads SASEGT.

This clone was counted only a few times. The rearrangement links TRBV29-1 to TRBJ1-1, with D uncertain. Trimming removed 7 bases at V and 7 bases at J, with 16 bases between. The germline V gene encodes CDR1 SQVTM and CDR2 ANQGSEA. The CDR3 consists of 12 residues. The CDR3 loop is CSAAERPLEAFF. The CDR3 DNA reads as TGCAGCGCGGCCGAAAGACCGCTTGAAGCTTTCTTT.

CDR3 in amino acids: CASSSGGNQPQHF. Written as DNA, the CDR3 is TGTGCCAGCAGCTCAGGTGGGAATCAGCCCCAGCATTTT. This chain links TRBV7-9 with TRBJ1-5; no definite D call. Germline loops: CDR1 SEHNR, CDR2 FQNEAQ (reference sequence). The CDR3 totals 13 residues. Trimming removed 4 bases at V and 4 bases at J, with 8 bases between.

The chain employs TRBV9 and TRBJ1-4; 7 nucleotides align to TRBD1. Looked up from germline, CDR1 is SGDLS and CDR2 is YYNGEE. Trimming at V came to 3 bases and at J to 3 bases, leaving 8 bases not matched to a gene. The CDR3 contains 16 residues. DNA of the CDR3: TGTGCCAGCAGCGCAACCTCCAGGGGGGCTAATGAAAAACTGTTTTTT. Encoded protein: CASSATSRGANEKLFF.

This CDR3 reads CASSIEPGTQYF. Written as DNA, the CDR3 is TGTGCCAGTAGTATTGAGCCAGGTACGCAGTATTTT. The chain is built from TRBV19 and TRBJ2-3, with D uncertain. CDR3 size: 12 residues. The ends were cut back, 3 bases at V and 8 bases at J, with 9 bases in the middle. The germline V gene encodes CDR1 LNHDA and CDR2 SQIVND (reference sequence).

The CDR3 spells CASSEALGQGGTPLSYEQYF. The CDR3 nucleotides read TGTGCCAGCAGTGAAGCTTTAGGACAGGGAGGAACTCCCCTATCCTACGAGCAGTACTTC. This chain connects TRBV6-1 to TRBJ2-7; 8 bases are shared with TRBD1. This CDR3 region has 20 residues. Germline V CDR1 and CDR2: MNHNS, SASEGT. Trimming removed 0 bases from V and 1 base from J; junction bases left unmatched: 17.

The V gene is TRBV9, the J gene TRBJ2-3; 8 nucleotides match TRBD2. After removal of 3 bases from V and 0 bases from J, the junction contained 9 bases not matched to a gene. Germline lookup yields CDR1 SGDLS and CDR2 YYNGEE. This CDR3 is built from 17 residues. The CDR3 DNA reads TGTGCCAGCAGCGCCACCCAGGGCGGGAGGAGCACAGATACGCAGTATTTT. Translation: CASSATQGGRSTDTQYF.

This chain joins TRBV4-1 and TRBJ2-7, with D tentatively TRBD1 or TRBD2 (5 bases each). With 1 base removed from V and 2 bases from J, the gap between germline ends came to 15 bases. The CDR3 length is 16 residues. Germline V CDR1 and CDR2: MGHRA, YSYEKL. The CDR3 DNA follows: TGCGCCAGCAGCCAAGTAACCGGGGCCACCCCCTACGAGCAGTACTTC. This translates into CASSQVTGATPYEQYF.

The chain carries TRBV6-5 and TRBJ2-1; a possible D gene is TRBD2 (5 bases). Trimming shortened V by 2 bases and J by 10 bases, and 6 bases separated the two germline ends. The CDR3 sequence is 11 residues long. CDR1 and CDR2 (germline): MNHEY, SVGAGI. The CDR3 reads CASSYPGEQFF. CDR3 coding DNA: TGTGCCAGCAGTTACCCGGGAGAGCAGTTCTTC.

The CDR3 DNA sequence: TGTGCCAGCAGTTTATCAGGCGGGAGGGACGAGCAGTACTTC. This sequence encodes CASSLSGGRDEQYF. This chain joins TRBV27 and TRBJ2-7; TRBD2 aligns across 9 bases. Losses at the gene ends were 0 bases for V and 5 bases for J; bases not matched to a gene: 2. The CDR3 extends over 14 amino acids. CDR1 is MNHEY and CDR2 is SMNVEV in the germline V gene (reference sequence).

The CDR3 coding sequence is TGTGCCAGCAGCTTAAGGGGGGCGGCTAATGAAAAACTGTTTTTT. As protein: CASSLRGAANEKLFF. The chain carries TRBV7-2 and TRBJ1-4; a weak D match, TRBD1 (6 bases). Germline lookup yields CDR1 SGHTA and CDR2 FQGNSA. The CDR3 covers 15 residues. V dropped 2 bases and J dropped 3 bases, with 10 bases sitting between them. Full variable domain (missing parts from reference TRBV7-2 and TRBJ1-4): GAGVSQSPSNKVTEKGKDVELRCDPISGHTALYWYRQSLGQGLEFLIYFQGNSAPDKSGLPSDRFSAERTGGSVSTLTIQRTQQEDSAVYLCASSLRGAANEKLFFGSGTQLSVL.

The rearrangement joins TRBV28 to TRBJ2-6, with 11 bases fitting TRBD1. The CDR3 length is 18 residues. Germline lookup yields CDR1 MDHEN and CDR2 SYDVKM. Trimming removed 5 bases from V and 1 base from J; junction bases left unmatched: 7. CDR3 sequence (DNA): TGTGCCAGCAGTAGATGGACAGGGGGCGCGTCTGGGGCCAACGTCCTGACTTTC. It specifies CASSRWTGGASGANVLTF.

J is TRBJ2-7 and V is TRBV5-1, with D maybe TRBD1 (5 bases). The V end was cut by 0 bases, the J end by 5 bases, with 15 bases between. The CDR3 consists of 15 residues. Germline V lookup: CDR1 SGHRS, CDR2 YFSETQ. DNA for the CDR3: TGCGCCAGCAGCTTGGTTCCGGCAGGGAACGACGAGCAGTACTTC. Protein: CASSLVPAGNDEQYF.

The chain combines TRBV29-1 with TRBJ1-1; the match to TRBD1 covers 8 bases. The germline V gene encodes CDR1 SQVTM and CDR2 ANQGSEA. Germline trimming cut 6 bases from V and 1 base from J; bases unmatched to any gene: 4. The CDR3 runs 13 residues. The CDR3 region is CSVATGGNTEAFF. The CDR3, as DNA: TGCAGCGTGGCTACAGGGGGGAACACTGAAGCTTTCTTT.

The CDR3: CASSLGQGGNEKLFF. The CDR3 nucleotides read TGTGCCAGCAGCTTGGGACAGGGGGGAAATGAAAAACTGTTTTTT. This chain connects TRBV7-6 to TRBJ1-4; 11 bases align to TRBD1. V shed 3 bases and J 5 bases; nucleotides not matched to a gene: 2. The CDR3 length is 15 residues. CDR1 and CDR2 (germline): SGHVS, FNYEAQ.

Note on this clone: A much bigger clone sits one base away, suggesting this may be a read error. Additional DNA sequences in this sample encode the identical CDR3. This chain links TRBV18 with TRBJ2-7, with 7 positions matching TRBD1. Germline trimming cut 3 bases from V and 2 bases from J; bases unmatched to any gene: 1. Germline values: CDR1 KGHSH, CDR2 LQKENI. This CDR3 is 13 amino acids long. CDR3 region: CASSPGQPYEQYF. The CDR3 DNA sequence: TGTGCCAGCTCACCGGGACAGCCCTACGAGCAGTACTTC.

This chain links TRBV4-2 with TRBJ2-7; 11 positions agree with TRBD1. There are 15 residues in the CDR3. V lost 2 bases and J lost 5; bases outside the gene matches: 5. In germline, CDR1 is LGHNA, CDR2 YNFKEQ. The CDR3 nucleotides are TGTGCCAGCAGCCAACCCACGGGACAGGGGGACGAGCAGTACTTC. Protein sequence: CASSQPTGQGDEQYF.

V and J are TRBV27 and TRBJ2-1; D may be TRBD1 (5 bases). V dropped 4 bases and J dropped 4 bases, with 8 bases sitting between them. From germline, CDR1 is MNHEY and CDR2 SMNVEV (reference sequence). There are 13 residues in the CDR3. The DNA for the CDR3 is TGTGCCAGCAGTTCAGGGTATTACAATGAGCAGTTCTTC. Protein sequence: CASSSGYYNEQFF.

The chain is built from TRBV19 and TRBJ2-7; a weak D match, TRBD1 (5 bases). This CDR3 has 20 residues. Germline CDR1 and CDR2: LNHDA and SQIVND (reference sequence). Trimming shortened V by 7 bases and J by 4 bases, and 35 bases separated the two germline ends. The CDR3 sequence: CASTRQRNTFNWLGPYEQYF. The CDR3 bases are TGTGCCAGTACCCGACAGAGAAACACCTTTAATTGGTTGGGTCCTTACGAGCAGTACTTC.

The chain is built from TRBV6-1 and TRBJ2-3; 8 positions match TRBD1. CDR1 and CDR2 from the germline V gene are MNHNS and SASEGT. The CDR3 covers 14 residues. V shed 7 bases, J shed 7 bases, and the junction held 10 bases outside the gene matches. This CDR3 reads CASIPDRDLYTQYF. CDR3 bases: TGTGCCAGCATCCCGGACAGGGACCTTTATACGCAGTATTTT.

The chain employs TRBV19 and TRBJ2-7, with TRBD2 identical over 13 bases. The V segment lost 5 bases and the J segment 8 bases; nucleotides outside the gene matches: 9. CDR1 is LNHDA and CDR2 is SQIVND in the germline V gene (reference sequence). The CDR3 runs 15 residues. The CDR3 is CASSAGTSGTTQQYF. The CDR3 DNA reads TGTGCCAGTAGTGCCGGGACTAGCGGGACCACCCAGCAGTACTTC.

This rearrangement joins TRBV20-1 to TRBJ2-7; D call uncertain. Trimming took 3 bases from V and 5 from J, leaving 5 bases between them. Germline CDR1 reads DFQATT; CDR2 reads SNEGSKA (reference sequence). The CDR3 loop spans 10 amino acids. This CDR3 reads CSARQNEQYF. In DNA, the CDR3 is TGCAGTGCTAGGCAGAACGAGCAGTACTTC.

This chain joins TRBV28 and TRBJ2-7; D possibly matches TRBD1 or TRBD2 (5 bases each). V was shortened by 3 bases and J by 5 bases, with 17 bases between the two germline ends. Germline V gene lookup returns CDR1 MDHEN and CDR2 SYDVKM. The CDR3 runs to 15 residues. This chain's CDR3 is CASSFTSGTNHEQYF. The CDR3 DNA is TGTGCCAGCAGTTTTACTTCCGGGACGAACCACGAGCAGTACTTC.

The chain has TRBV2 and TRBJ2-3; D not resolved. This CDR3 spans 14 amino acids. Trimming took off 2 bases at V and 1 base at J, with 7 bases between the two ends. Germline assignment: CDR1 SNHLY and CDR2 FYNNEI. CDR3 region: CASSEFFRTDTQYF. The CDR3 nucleotides are TGTGCCAGCAGTGAATTCTTCCGCACAGATACGCAGTATTTT.

The chain couples TRBV14 to TRBJ2-7; possibly TRBD1 for D (5 bases). CDR3 size: 14 residues. The germline V gene has CDR1 SGHDN and CDR2 FVKESK. Trimming pared 1 base from V and 2 bases from J, leaving 9 bases between. CDR3 DNA: TGTGCCAGCAGCCAAGTACAGGACGCCTACGAGCAGTACTTC. Protein: CASSQVQDAYEQYF.

J is TRBJ2-5 and V is TRBV14; D gene unclear. CDR1 is SGHDN and CDR2 is FVKESK in the germline V gene. V was cut by 0 bases and J by 0 bases, with 14 bases left in between. The CDR3 has 17 amino acids. The CDR3 spells CASSQELTTWYQETQYF. CDR3 coding DNA: TGTGCCAGCAGCCAAGAGTTGACCACTTGGTACCAAGAGACCCAGTACTTC.

DNA of the CDR3: TGTGCCAGCTCACTTGACAGAAACACTGAAGCTTTCTTT. Its protein is CASSLDRNTEAFF. J is TRBJ1-1 and V is TRBV18; the D gene is possibly TRBD1 (5 bases). The germline gives CDR1 KGHSH, CDR2 LQKENI. The CDR3 has 13 amino acids. V lost 4 bases, J lost 2 bases, and 8 bases lay in between.

The chain combines TRBV5-1 with TRBJ2-7; unclear D gene. CDR1 is SGHRS and CDR2 is YFSETQ in the germline V gene. The length of the CDR3 is 14 residues. The V end was cut by 2 bases, the J end by 3 bases, with 12 bases between. CDR3 sequence reads: CASSFQQSSYEQYF. CDR3 DNA sequence: TGCGCCAGCAGCTTTCAACAGAGCAGCTACGAGCAGTACTTC.